These 15 T cell receptor beta chains came from one sample sequenced in a study of post-analysis software for immune sequencing data. Whole-study results and caveats: Compared with controls, patients had more of about 5 TRBV segments, including TRBV5-6, TRBV5-1 and TRBV20-1.

These receptors are not linked to any known antigen. Each TCR beta cDNA library carried unique molecular identifiers. MiXCR, run by TCRdb on the PCR reads, gives a single entry per CDR3 protein. The data contain 170,000 or so distinct CDR3 sequences, approximately 28% of them seen just once; the ten biggest clones take up less than 1.6%. The sequencing sample was made of blood. Source of these receptors: a girl aged 10-17 years with multiple sclerosis.

This chain connects TRBV6-5 to TRBJ2-7; 7 nucleotides line up with TRBD1. Gene TRBJ2-5 matches the end of the DNA better, so the J call may be wrong. This CDR3 region has 14 residues. Looked up from germline, CDR1 is MNHEY and CDR2 is SVGAGI. The CDR3 coding sequence is TGTGCCAGCAGTCAACAGGGGATCGGCGAGACCCAGTACTTC. Protein: CASSQQGIGETQYF.

This chain connects TRBV6-5 to TRBJ1-5; D call uncertain. This CDR3 has 15 residues. Trimming shortened V by 6 bases and J by 3 bases, and 15 bases separated the two germline ends. Germline assignment: CDR1 MNHEY and CDR2 SVGAGI. CDR3 DNA sequence: TGTGCCAGCAGCCCCCGAAAGGGCCCCAATCAGCCCCAGCATTTT. This encodes CASSPRKGPNQPQHF.

The chain recombines TRBV20-1 with TRBJ2-1; 9 nucleotides line up with TRBD2. J was trimmed by 10 bases and V by 3 bases; bases with no gene match: 7. CDR3 length: 13 residues. Germline values: CDR1 DFQATT, CDR2 SNEGSKA (reference sequence). CDR3 region: CSARELAGQEQFF. CDR3 DNA: TGCAGTGCTAGGGAGCTAGCGGGACAAGAGCAGTTCTTC.

This clonotype was seen only a few times. The chain employs TRBV28 and TRBJ2-5; possible D gene TRBD1, 6 bases. The V and J ends lost 7 bases and 4 bases respectively, with 31 bases between them. The CDR3 sequence is 19 residues long. Germline assignment: CDR1 MDHEN and CDR2 SYDVKM. CDR3 coding DNA: TGTGCCAGCACCATGGGGAAAGGGGACACCTCCGGGGTGGCAGAGACCCAGTACTTC. It is translated as CASTMGKGDTSGVAETQYF.

This clonotype was recorded at least ten times. This rearrangement joins TRBV4-1 to TRBJ2-4, with D maybe TRBD2 (6 bases). The CDR3 runs to 15 residues. Germline V gene sequence: CDR1 MGHRA, CDR2 YSYEKL. The ends were cut back, 0 bases at V and 0 bases at J, with 6 bases in the middle. The chain's CDR3 is CASSQDGGAKNIQYF. CDR3 sequence (DNA): TGCGCCAGCAGCCAAGACGGGGGAGCCAAAAACATTCAGTACTTC.

This clonotype was seen at least ten times. For the CDR3, the DNA is TGTGCCAGCAGTTGGGGGACAGGAGAGACCCAGTACTTC. It is translated as CASSWGTGETQYF. The rearrangement links TRBV28 to TRBJ2-5, with 8 bases matching TRBD1. The CDR3 is made up of 13 amino acids. The junction had 2 bases not matched to a gene; V was cut back by 4 bases and J by 4 bases. Germline assignment: CDR1 MDHEN and CDR2 SYDVKM. Complete variable domain (other parts from reference TRBV28 and TRBJ2-5): DVKVTQSSRYLVKRTGEKVFLECVQDMDHENMFWYRQDPGLGLRLIYFSYDVKMKEKGDIPEGYSVSREKKERFSLILESASTNQTSMYLCASSWGTGETQYFGPGTRLLVL.

The sample holds many counts of this clonotype. V and J are TRBV10-3 and TRBJ2-1; 10 nucleotides line up with TRBD2. The CDR3 consists of 14 residues. Losses at the gene ends were 10 bases for V and 10 bases for J; bases not matched to a gene: 13. The germline V gene has CDR1 ENHRY and CDR2 SYGVKD. CDR3 DNA sequence: TGTGCCACAACCCCGGGGCTAGCGGGAGACGAGCAGTTCTTC. Translation: CATTPGLAGDEQFF.

The sample holds many counts of this clonotype. The rearrangement uses TRBV12-3 or TRBV12-4 and TRBJ2-5; 7 nucleotides align to TRBD1. The CDR3 covers 17 residues. The J segment lost 1 base and the V segment lost 3 bases, leaving 11 bases of the junction unmatched. The CDR3 region is CASSFRGDRGSQETQYF. DNA for the CDR3: TGTGCCAGCAGTTTTAGAGGGGACAGAGGATCCCAAGAGACCCAGTACTTC.

The chain combines TRBV5-1 with TRBJ2-7, with TRBD2 identical over 10 bases. V trimming: 5 bases; J trimming: 4 bases; junction bases outside the gene matches: 3. This CDR3 contains 13 residues. CDR1 is SGHRS, CDR2 YFSETQ, per germline. CDR3 sequence: CASRQREGYEQYF. CDR3 nucleotide sequence: TGCGCCAGCAGACAGCGGGAGGGGTACGAGCAGTACTTC.

Comments on this clonotype: A read error is possible here, since a much larger clone lies one base away. V is TRBV15 and J is TRBJ1-2; D remains ambiguous. The CDR3 covers 15 residues. The V and J ends lost 4 bases and 7 bases respectively, with 19 bases between them. Germline assignment: CDR1 LNHNV and CDR2 YYDKDF (reference sequence). In DNA form, the CDR3 reads TGTGCCACCAGCATTCTGGGCCTCAAGGAGGGTGGCTACACCTTC. Translating it yields CATSILGLKEGGYTF. The full variable domain, completed using reference TRBV15 and TRBJ1-2, is DAMVIQNPRYQVTQFGKPVTLSCSQTLNHNVMYWYQQKSSQAPKLLFHYYDKDFNNEADTPDNFQSRRPNTSFCFLDIRSPGLGDTAMYLCATSILGLKEGGYTFGSGTRLTVV.

This clonotype was detected ten times or more. This chain connects TRBV12-3 or TRBV12-4 to TRBJ2-7, with a tentative D call TRBD1 (5 bases). This CDR3 region has 13 residues. Trimming took off 6 bases at V and 4 bases at J, with 13 bases between the two ends. CDR3 sequence reads: CASSQGKRYEQYF. CDR3 in DNA: TGTGCCAGCAGCCAGGGAAAACGGTACGAGCAGTACTTC.

This clonotype has a count of ten or more. The chain is built from TRBV6-5 and TRBJ2-1; D not certain. CDR3 length equals 13 residues. V was cut by 5 bases and J by 8 bases, with 13 bases left in between. Looked up from germline, CDR1 is MNHEY and CDR2 is SVGAGI. For the CDR3, the DNA is TGTGCCAGCAGTGCGCCGACAAACGATGAGCAGTTCTTC. Translated: CASSAPTNDEQFF.

This clonotype occurred a few times. The rearrangement uses TRBV3-1 and TRBJ1-2; D gene ambiguous. CDR1 LGHDT and CDR2 YNNKEL come from the germline V gene (reference sequence). V lost 0 bases and J 13 bases, leaving 30 bases between the germline ends. This CDR3 contains 18 residues. The CDR3 reads CASSQDATNRPSNYGRTF. The CDR3 DNA reads as TGTGCCAGCAGCCAAGATGCCACAAACCGACCATCTAACTATGGCCGCACCTTC.

In this sample, this clonotype turned up many times. The chain recombines TRBV12-3 or TRBV12-4 with TRBJ1-2; no definite D call. The V end was cut by 8 bases, the J end by 5 bases, with 18 bases between. The CDR3 length is 14 residues. The CDR3 region has the DNA TGTGCCAGCGGGTCGGAGGGTTTGGTTTATGGCTACACCTTC. Amino acid sequence: CASGSEGLVYGYTF.

The chain employs TRBV5-1 and TRBJ2-1; 16 bases agree with TRBD2. V lost 3 bases, J lost 12 bases, and 9 bases stayed unmatched. The CDR3 spans 16 residues. CDR1 SGHRS and CDR2 YFSETQ come from the germline V gene. CDR3 DNA sequence: TGCGCCAGCAGCTCCGGGACTAGCGGGAGGGCGGACGGGCAGTTCTTC. It encodes CASSSGTSGRADGQFF. The variable domain in full, completed from reference TRBV5-1 and TRBJ2-1, reads KAGVTQTPRYLIKTRGQQVTLSCSPISGHRSVSWYQQTPGQGLQFLFEYFSETQRNKGNFPGRFSGRQFSNSRSEMNVSTLELGDSALYLCASSSGTSGRADGQFFGPGTRLTVL.